The text below deals with one T cell receptor beta chain. Its matching antigen is unknown. Trimming at V came to 5 bases and at J to 2 bases, leaving 5 bases not matched to a gene. Germline V gene data show CDR1 as SNHLY and CDR2 as FYNNEI. This CDR3 contains 15 residues. Generated by immunoSEQ multiplex PCR, the TCRdb table keeps only in-frame clones and is missing some. The table lists some 150,000 clones, roughly 90% of them singletons. Pooling was applied to second doses at about 4 or about 12 weeks. The data originate from a study of T cell responses to AZD1222 COVID-19 vaccine. Study outcomes and limitations: The peak T cell response came first, and repertoires were sampled only after it. Seropositive AZD1222 recipients at baseline numbered only five or six.

The chain recombines TRBV2 with TRBJ1-5; 8 bases map to TRBD1. The sample here was peripheral blood, taken 28 days after the second AZD1222 dose. The sequence derives from an adult who received the AZD1222 COVID-19 vaccine. The CDR3 sequence: CASSKDRGGNQPQHF. The CDR3 DNA follows: TGTGCCAGCAGTAAAGACAGGGGTGGCAATCAGCCCCAGCATTTT.